This T cell receptor (beta chain) was sequenced for a study of early stage breast cancer tumors (dated by TCRdb to the late 2010s). As for the study more broadly: Of the approximately 15 invasive breast tumors, some twelve were found to be estrogen receptor-positive, progesterone receptor-positive and HER2-negative. Of the roughly 12 ER+/PR+/HER2- tumors, eight were classified as invasive ductal carcinomas and four as invasive lobular carcinomas. A read coverage of roughly 10-fold per sample was achieved on average. Across all samples, about 3,000,000 templates representing approximately 1.2 million unique clonotypes were detected. Broad study findings and their caveats: Analysis by tumor subtype was prevented by the small cohort size. Sequencing bulk genomic DNA from unsorted cells could not capture chain pairing or functional markers like CD4, CD8 and FOXP3. Enriched TCRB sequences shared across patients were mostly commonly generated sequences, unlikely to play an important role in the tumor microenvironment. Compared with adjacent normal breast tissue, tumors had around 2.5-fold higher T cell density and higher clonality. Repertoires from blood resembled normal breast more closely than tumor, and using blood as a reference for each tissue separated tumor from normal in 14 of 16 patients.

Each sample was amplified in two independent genomic DNA replicates, using about 0.47 ug for blood and around 1.5 ug for tumor or normal breast. TCRB sequencing of genomic DNA was carried out with the ImmunoSeq Intro kit according to the manufacturer's instructions. For absolute quantification, the roughly 33-cycle multiplex PCR included proprietary primers along with spike-in control sequences. Single-end 150-bp reads were used to sequence an 87-bp fragment covering the CDR3 and the flanking V and J genes. Each lane of an Illumina MiSeq running version 3.0 chemistry carried seven multiplexed samples, with two replicates apiece. Regarding the original processing steps: The vendor's proprietary pipeline processed the raw data and merged both replicates into a single result for each sample. To define clonotypes, the study grouped productive rearrangements that shared the V-gene family, CDR3 amino acid sequence and J-gene segment. To compute clonality, the normalized Shannon entropy (Pielou evenness) of TCRB abundances was subtracted from 1. To estimate T cell density, the total number of templates was divided by the input cell count, which was inferred from how much DNA went in. Recon, run with its default parameters, was used to estimate overall repertoire diversity and clonality. Clonotypes with over 0.1% abundance in tumor and at least 32-fold higher abundance in tumor than in normal breast were defined as tumor-enriched. The immuneACCESS repertoire file appears here via TCRdb, limited to in-frame rearrangements. These files lack a portion of the clones; in checked studies, under half of the deficit traces to unresolved V genes, and the cause of the others is not known. V and J calls and clone size follow that table, whereas D and trimming were derived from the DNA. This sample has over 20,000 clones in its table, and less than 75% of those were observed once. The ten largest clones add up to more than 9% of the sample.

Dicing about 18-50 mg of tumor tissue typically produced more than 3 ug of DNA. The study profiled bulk TCR beta-chain repertoires in matched peripheral blood, tumor and adjacent normal breast tissue taken from about 15 patients with early-stage breast cancer. After resection, visually identified tumor tissue was excised and placed in prechilled RNAlater. Tumor tissue (about 18-50 mg) was diced and then homogenized with a TissueLyser II in RLTplus buffer containing beta-mercaptoethanol and antifoaming agent. The Qiagen AllPrep DNA/RNA Mini kit was used to extract genomic DNA. As concerns this clone: Its binding antigen is unknown. One base away there is no much larger clone; base qualities are not given.

The germline V gene (reference sequence) yields SGHNT for CDR1 and YYREEE for CDR2. V is pruned by 3 bases and J by 8 bases, leaving 14 bases of the junction without a gene match. The CDR3 measures 17 amino acids from cysteine to phenylalanine. The entry retains the CDR3 DNA only, 51 bases that are in frame from base 1. Sequencing was carried out using breast tumor tissue. The chain links TRBV5-4 with TRBJ1-2; TRBD1 lines up with 12 middle nucleotides. The sequence was collected from a person aged 55 to 70 with breast cancer. The nucleotides are TGTGCCAGCAGCTCTGGGGGACAGGGGGCCCAAGCGGGCGGCTACACCTTC. Its translation is CASSSGGQGAQAGGYTF.